This entry concerns a single T cell receptor beta chain. Its antigen is still unknown. This sample was included in a study of vaccination and CD4 T cells after COVID-19. The wider study: The authors used overlapping spike peptides from SARS-CoV-2, HCoV-NL63, HCoV-OC43 and HCoV-229E to stimulate cells. General study findings and limits: A median of around 86% of reactive clones, in convalescent patients, became evident only post-vaccination.

Cultured CD4+ T cell DNA underwent sequencing with the Oncomine TCR Beta short-read assay. TCRdb itself ran the PCR reads through MiXCR, one entry per CDR3 protein. The sample consists of fewer than 15,000 distinct CDR3 sequences, 55% to 60% of them appearing once. Treatment indicated: roughly 10-day PBMC culture with coronavirus spike peptide pools or control peptides (ViraFEST assay). Germline V CDR1 and CDR2: SEHNR, FQNEAQ (reference sequence). The CDR3 is 13 amino acids. V lost 1 base and J lost 1, with 4 bases in between. The source material was CD4+ T cells from blood, cultured in vitro. This sequence joins TRBV7-9 and TRBJ1-1, with no clear D. This TCR was sampled from a human donor who had recovered from COVID-19. The CDR3 reads CASSLGQNTEAFF. CDR3 sequence (DNA): TGTGCCAGCAGCTTAGGGCAGAACACTGAAGCTTTCTTT.